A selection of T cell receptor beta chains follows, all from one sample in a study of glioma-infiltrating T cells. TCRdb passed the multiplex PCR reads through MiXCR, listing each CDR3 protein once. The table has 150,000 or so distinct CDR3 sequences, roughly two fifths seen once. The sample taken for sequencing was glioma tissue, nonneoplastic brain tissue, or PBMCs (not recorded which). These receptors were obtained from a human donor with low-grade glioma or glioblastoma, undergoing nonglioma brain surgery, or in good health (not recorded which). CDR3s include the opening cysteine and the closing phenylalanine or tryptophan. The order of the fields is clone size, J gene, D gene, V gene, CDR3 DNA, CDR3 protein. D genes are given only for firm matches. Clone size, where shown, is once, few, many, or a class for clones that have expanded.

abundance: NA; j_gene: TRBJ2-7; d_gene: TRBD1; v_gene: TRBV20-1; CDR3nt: TGCAGTGCCCCGGATACTGGGACAGGGACCCACGAGCAGTACTTC; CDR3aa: CSAPDTGTGTHEQYF
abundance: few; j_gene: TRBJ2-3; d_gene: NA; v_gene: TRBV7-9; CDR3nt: TGTGCCAGCAGCTCGTGGACAGATACGCAGTATTTT; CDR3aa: CASSSWTDTQYF
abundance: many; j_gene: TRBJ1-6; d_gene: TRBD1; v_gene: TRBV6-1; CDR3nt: TGTGCCAGCAGTTATCAGGGGGATTCACCCCTCCACTTT; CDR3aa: CASSYQGDSPLHF
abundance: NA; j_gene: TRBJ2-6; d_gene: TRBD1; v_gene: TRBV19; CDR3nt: TGTGCCAGTAGTCCTTGGACAGGGGCCTCTGGGGCCAACGTCCTGACTTTC; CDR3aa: CASSPWTGASGANVLTF
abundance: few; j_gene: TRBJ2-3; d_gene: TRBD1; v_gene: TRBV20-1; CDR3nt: TGCAGTGCTAGAGGATTCCGGGACAGAACTAGCACAGATACGCAGTATTTT; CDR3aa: CSARGFRDRTSTDTQYF
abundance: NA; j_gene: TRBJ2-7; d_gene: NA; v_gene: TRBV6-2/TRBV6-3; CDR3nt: TGTGCCAGCGGCCCAATGGGAAGTCCTTCCTACGAGCAGTACTTC; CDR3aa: CASGPMGSPSYEQYF
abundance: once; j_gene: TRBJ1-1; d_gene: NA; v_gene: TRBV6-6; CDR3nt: TGTGCCAGCAGCACGACAGATAACACTGAAGCTTTCTTT; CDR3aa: CASSTTDNTEAFF
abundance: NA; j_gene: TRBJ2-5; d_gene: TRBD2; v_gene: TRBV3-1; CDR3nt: TGTGCCAGCCGTAGGTTTGGACTAGCGGGTTTAGAGACCCAGTACTTC; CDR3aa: CASRRFGLAGLETQYF
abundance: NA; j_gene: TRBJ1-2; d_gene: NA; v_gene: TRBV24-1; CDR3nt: TGTGCCACCAGTGATCCGGGACACGGAGAGCATGGCTACACCTTC; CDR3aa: CATSDPGHGEHGYTF
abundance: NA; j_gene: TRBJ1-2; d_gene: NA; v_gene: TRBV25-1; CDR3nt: TGTGCCAGCGCCTCGACCCCAGGCCCAAAGTACACCTTC; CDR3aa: CASASTPGPKYTF